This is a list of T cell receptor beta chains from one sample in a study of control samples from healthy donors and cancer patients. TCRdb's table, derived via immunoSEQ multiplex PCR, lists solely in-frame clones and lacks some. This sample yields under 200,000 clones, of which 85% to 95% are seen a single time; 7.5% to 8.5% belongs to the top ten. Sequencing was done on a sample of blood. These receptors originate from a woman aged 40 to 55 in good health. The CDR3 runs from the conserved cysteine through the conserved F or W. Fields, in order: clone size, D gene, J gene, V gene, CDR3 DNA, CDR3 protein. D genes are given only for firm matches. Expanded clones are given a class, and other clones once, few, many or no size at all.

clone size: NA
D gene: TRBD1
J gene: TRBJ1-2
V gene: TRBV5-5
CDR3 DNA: TGTGCCAGCAGCTCACGGGACAGGGGGTGGACGAACTATGGCTACACCTTC
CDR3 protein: CASSSRDRGWTNYGYTF

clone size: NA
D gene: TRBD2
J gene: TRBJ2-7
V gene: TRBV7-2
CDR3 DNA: TGTGCCAGCAGCTTAACGGGTAGCGGGCAATACGAGCAGTACTTC
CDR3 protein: CASSLTGSGQYEQYF

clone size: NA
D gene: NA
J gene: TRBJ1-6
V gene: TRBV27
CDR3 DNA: TGTGCCAGCAGTTTTTATCGTGTGAGTTCAGGGGCTAATTCACCCCTCCACTTT
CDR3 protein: CASSFYRVSSGANSPLHF

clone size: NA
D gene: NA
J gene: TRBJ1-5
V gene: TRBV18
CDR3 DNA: TGTGCCAGCTCACTATATAGCAATCAGCCCCAGCATTTT
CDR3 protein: CASSLYSNQPQHF

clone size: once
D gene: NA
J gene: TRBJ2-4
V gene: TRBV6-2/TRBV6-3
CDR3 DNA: TGTGCCAGCAGTTACTCGAGGGGTATGGGCAAGGACATTCAGTACTTC
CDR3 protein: CASSYSRGMGKDIQYF

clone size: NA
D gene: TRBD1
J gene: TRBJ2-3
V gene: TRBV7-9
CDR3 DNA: TGTGCCAGCAGCCACAGAGACAGGGAAACTAGCACAGATACGCAGTATTTT
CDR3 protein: CASSHRDRETSTDTQYF

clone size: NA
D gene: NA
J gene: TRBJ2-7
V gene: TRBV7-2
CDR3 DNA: TGTGCCAGCAGCGCCTTAGGATACGAGCAGTACTTC
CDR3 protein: CASSALGYEQYF

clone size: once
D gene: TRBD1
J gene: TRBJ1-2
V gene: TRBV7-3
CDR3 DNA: TGTGCCAGCAGCCTTGGGACAGGGGGCTCTAACTATGGCTACACCTTC
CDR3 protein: CASSLGTGGSNYGYTF

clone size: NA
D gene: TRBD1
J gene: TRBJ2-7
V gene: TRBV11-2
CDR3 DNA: TGTGCCAGCAGCTCAGGGGGCTACGAGCAGTACTTC
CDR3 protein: CASSSGGYEQYF

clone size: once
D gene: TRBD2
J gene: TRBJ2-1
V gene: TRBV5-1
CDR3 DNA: TGCGCCAGCAGCGCTCCGGGAGGCTACAATGAGCAGTTCTTC
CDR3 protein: CASSAPGGYNEQFF

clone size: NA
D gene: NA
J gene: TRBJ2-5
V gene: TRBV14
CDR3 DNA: TGTGCCAGCAGCCAAGGACAGACCCAAGAGACCCAGTACTTC
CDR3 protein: CASSQGQTQETQYF

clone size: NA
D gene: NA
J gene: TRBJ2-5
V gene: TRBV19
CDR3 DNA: TGTGCCAGTCAGGGCGGGGCTTGGGAGACCCAGTACTTC
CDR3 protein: CASQGGAWETQYF

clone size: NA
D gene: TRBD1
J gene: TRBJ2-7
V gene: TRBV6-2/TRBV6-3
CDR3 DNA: TGTGCCAGCAGTTATTCCCCCCGACAGGGCTCCTACGAGCAGTACTTC
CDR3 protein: CASSYSPRQGSYEQYF

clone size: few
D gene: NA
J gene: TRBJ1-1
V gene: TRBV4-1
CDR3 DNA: TGCGCCAGCAGCCAACCAGGTTTGAACACTGAAGCTTTCTTT
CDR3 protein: CASSQPGLNTEAFF

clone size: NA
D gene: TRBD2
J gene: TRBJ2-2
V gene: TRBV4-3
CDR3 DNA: TGCGCCAGCAGCCAACTGAGCGGGAGGGCGGGGGAGCTGTTTTTT
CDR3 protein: CASSQLSGRAGELFF

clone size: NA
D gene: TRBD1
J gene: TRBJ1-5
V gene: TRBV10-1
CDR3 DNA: TGCGCCAGTAGCCGGGACAGATATCAGCCCCAGCATTTT
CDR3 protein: CASSRDRYQPQHF

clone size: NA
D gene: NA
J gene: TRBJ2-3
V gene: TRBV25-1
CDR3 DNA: TGTGCCAGCACTAGAGTAGGGGGAAAAGATACGCAGTATTTT
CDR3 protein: CASTRVGGKDTQYF

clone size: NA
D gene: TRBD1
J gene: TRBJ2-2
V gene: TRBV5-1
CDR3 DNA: TGCGCCAGCAGCTTTCTCGGGACAGGGAGGACCGGGGAGCTGTTTTTT
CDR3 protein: CASSFLGTGRTGELFF

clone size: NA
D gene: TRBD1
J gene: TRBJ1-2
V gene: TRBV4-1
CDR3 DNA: TGCGCCAGCAGCCAAGAAAGGACAGGGGGACTCGGCTACACCTTC
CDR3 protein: CASSQERTGGLGYTF

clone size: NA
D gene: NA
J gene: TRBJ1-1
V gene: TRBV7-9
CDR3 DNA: TGTGCCAGCAGCGCAGCTTTTGCGGGAGGGACTGAAGCTTTCTTT
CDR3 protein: CASSAAFAGGTEAFF

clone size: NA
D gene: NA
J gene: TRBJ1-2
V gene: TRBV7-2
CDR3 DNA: TGTGCCAGCAGCTTGACAGAGATAAACTATGGCTACACCTTC
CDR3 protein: CASSLTEINYGYTF

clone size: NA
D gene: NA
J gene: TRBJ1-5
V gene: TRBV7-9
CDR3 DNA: TGTGCCGGTTCCGGAGACAGAAATCAGCCCCAGCATTTT
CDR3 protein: CAGSGDRNQPQHF

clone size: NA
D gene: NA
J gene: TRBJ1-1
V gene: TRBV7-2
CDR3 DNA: TGTGCCAGCAGCTTAGCGGTTCTGGGGGTGAACACTGAAGCTTTCTTT
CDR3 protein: CASSLAVLGVNTEAFF

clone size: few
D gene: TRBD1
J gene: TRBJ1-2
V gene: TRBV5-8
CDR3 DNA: TGTGCCAGCAGCTTGCCTGGGACAGTCAAGGGCGGCTACACCTTC
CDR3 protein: CASSLPGTVKGGYTF

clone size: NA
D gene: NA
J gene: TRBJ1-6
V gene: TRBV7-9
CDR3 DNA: TGTGCCAGCCATGAAGGACAATATAATTCACCCCTCCACTTT
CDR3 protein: CASHEGQYNSPLHF

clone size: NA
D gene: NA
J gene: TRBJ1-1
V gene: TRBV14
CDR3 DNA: TGTGCCAGCAGCCGGAACCTCCTCCTACGGAACACTGAAGCTTTCTTT
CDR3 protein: CASSRNLLLRNTEAFF

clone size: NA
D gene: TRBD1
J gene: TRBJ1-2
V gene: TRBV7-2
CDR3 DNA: TGTGCCAGCAGCCCCCGGACAGGGGTTAGGAACTATGGCTACACCTTC
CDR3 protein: CASSPRTGVRNYGYTF

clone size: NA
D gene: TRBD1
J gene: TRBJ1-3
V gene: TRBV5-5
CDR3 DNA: TGTGCCAGCAGCCGAGGGGACAGCTCTGGAAACACCATATATTTT
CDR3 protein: CASSRGDSSGNTIYF

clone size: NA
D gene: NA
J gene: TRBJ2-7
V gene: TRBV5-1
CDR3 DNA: TGCGCCAGCAGCTTGGATAGGGGAGTCTACGAGCAGTACTTC
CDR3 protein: CASSLDRGVYEQYF

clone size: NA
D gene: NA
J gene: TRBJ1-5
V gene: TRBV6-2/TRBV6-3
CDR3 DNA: TGTACCAGCAGTTACGGGGAGGGGGATCAGCCCCAGCATTTT
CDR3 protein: CTSSYGEGDQPQHF

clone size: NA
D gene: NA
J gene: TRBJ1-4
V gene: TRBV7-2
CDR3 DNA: TGTGCCAGCAGCCGGGCCGCTAATGAAAAACTGTTTTTT
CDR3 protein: CASSRAANEKLFF

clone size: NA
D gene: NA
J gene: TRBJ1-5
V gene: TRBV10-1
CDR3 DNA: TGCGCCAGCAGTGAGGGGGTCAATCAGCCCCAGCATTTT
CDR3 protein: CASSEGVNQPQHF

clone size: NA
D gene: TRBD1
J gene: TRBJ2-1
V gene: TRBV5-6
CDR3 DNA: TGTGCCAGCAGCCAAGCCCTGGGACAGTCCTCCTACAATGAGCAGTTCTTC
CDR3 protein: CASSQALGQSSYNEQFF

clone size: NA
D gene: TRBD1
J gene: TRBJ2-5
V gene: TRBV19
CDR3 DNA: TGTGCCAGTAGTACCCGGACAGGGGCGGAGGGATTACAAGAGACCCAGTACTTC
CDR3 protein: CASSTRTGAEGLQETQYF

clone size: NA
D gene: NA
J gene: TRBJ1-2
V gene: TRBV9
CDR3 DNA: TGTGCCAGCAGCTCACAGGAAACGATTGGCTACACCTTC
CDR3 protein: CASSSQETIGYTF

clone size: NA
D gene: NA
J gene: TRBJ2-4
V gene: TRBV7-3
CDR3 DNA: TGTGCCAGCAGCCCATCAGGGACAAAAAACATTCAGTACTTC
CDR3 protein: CASSPSGTKNIQYF

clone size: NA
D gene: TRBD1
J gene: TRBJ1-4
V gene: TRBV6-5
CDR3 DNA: TGTGCCAGCAGTCAGGGGGTCACAACTAATGAAAAACTGTTTTTT
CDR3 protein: CASSQGVTTNEKLFF

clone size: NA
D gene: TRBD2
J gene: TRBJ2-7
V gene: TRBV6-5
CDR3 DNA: TGTGCCAGCAGTTATGCCAGCGGGAGTGTCGACGAGCAGTACTTC
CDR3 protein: CASSYASGSVDEQYF

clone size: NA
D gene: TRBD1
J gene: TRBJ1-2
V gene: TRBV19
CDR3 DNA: TGTGCCAGTAGTATAGGAAGGACAGGCGGGGGCTACACCTTC
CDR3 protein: CASSIGRTGGGYTF

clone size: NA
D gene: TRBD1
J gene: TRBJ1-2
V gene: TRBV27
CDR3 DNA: TGTGCCAGCAGTTCCCTGGACAGGGCGCCCTATGGCTACACCTTC
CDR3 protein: CASSSLDRAPYGYTF

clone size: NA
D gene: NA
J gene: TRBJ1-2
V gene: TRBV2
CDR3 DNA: TGTGCCAGCAGTGTTGGGTTCGGATCCTATGGCTACACCTTC
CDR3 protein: CASSVGFGSYGYTF

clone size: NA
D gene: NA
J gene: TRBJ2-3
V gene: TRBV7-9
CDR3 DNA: TGTGCCAGCAGCTTTGTGGCAGATACGCAGTATTTT
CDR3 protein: CASSFVADTQYF

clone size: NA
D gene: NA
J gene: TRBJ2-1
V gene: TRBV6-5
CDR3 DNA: TGTGCCAGCAGCACATTGAATGAGCAGTTCTTC
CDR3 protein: CASSTLNEQFF

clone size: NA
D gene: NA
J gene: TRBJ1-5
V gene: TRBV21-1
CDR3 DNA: TGTGCCAGCAGCAAATCGGGAAGCCGTCCGGCCAGTCACAATCAGCCCCAGCATTTT
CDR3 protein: CASSKSGSRPASHNQPQHF

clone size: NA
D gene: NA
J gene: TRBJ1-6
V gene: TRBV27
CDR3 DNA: TGTGCCAGCAGTTTAGAGGGCGCACGCTATAATTCACCCCTCCACTTT
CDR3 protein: CASSLEGARYNSPLHF